The rows below give T cell receptor beta chains drawn from one sample of a study of T cell repertoires in cytomegalovirus infection. One entry per CDR3 protein results from TCRdb running MiXCR on the reads. This table has nearly 700,000 distinct CDR3 sequences, around 35% appearing once. Their cognate antigens are unknown. This material consisted of cultured PBMCs, taken from culture after CMV antigen stimulation. Every receptor here comes from a human donor in good health (CMV status not recorded). Some clones in this sample may be carry-over from other donors' samples. Both conserved end residues are part of each CDR3. A D gene is named only where the DNA matches it firmly. Part of the rows lack a size; the others show once, few, many or a class for expanded clones.

abundance	d_gene	j_gene	v_gene	CDR3nt	CDR3aa
.	.	TRBJ2-7	TRBV4-1	TGCGCCAGCAGCCTCACCTCGGGCGCTCCGCTTTTGGTCGAGCAGTACTTC	CASSLTSGAPLLVEQYF
once	TRBD1	TRBJ1-1	TRBV20-1	TGCAGTGCTAGAGATCCGGGACAGGGCGATTTCGACACTGAAGCTTTCTTT	CSARDPGQGDFDTEAFF
.	TRBD1	TRBJ1-1	TRBV5-4	TGTGCCAGCAACCTCGGACAGGGGAATCGGGACACTGAAGCTTTCTTT	CASNLGQGNRDTEAFF
.	TRBD2	TRBJ2-1	TRBV6-4	TGTGCCAGCAGTGCGAGGGGCATACTAGCGGGGGTGATATACAATGAGCAGTTCTTC	CASSARGILAGVIYNEQFF
many	TRBD2	TRBJ2-5	TRBV7-2	TGTGCCAGCAGCCCCCGGACTAGCGGCCCTAGGGAGACCCAGTACTTC	CASSPRTSGPRETQYF
few	.	TRBJ2-5	TRBV28	TGTGCCAGCAGTTCCCCCTCGGGGGCCCAAGAGACCCAGTACTTC	CASSSPSGAQETQYF
.	TRBD1	TRBJ2-7	TRBV6-1	TGTGCCAGCAGTGCGACAGGGCGCGAGCAGTACTTC	CASSATGREQYF
.	TRBD1	TRBJ1-2	TRBV11-3	TGTGCCAGCAGCTTCGCAGGGGGTTTCGGCTATGGCTACACCTTC	CASSFAGGFGYGYTF
.	TRBD1	TRBJ1-1	TRBV7-9	TGTGCCAGCAGCGTTTGGGACAGGAACACTGAAGCTTTCTTT	CASSVWDRNTEAFF
.	.	TRBJ2-7	TRBV6-6	TGTGCCAGCAGTTACCTGGCGGGGCCCAACTCCTACGAGCAGTACTTC	CASSYLAGPNSYEQYF
.	TRBD1	TRBJ1-2	TRBV12-3/TRBV12-4	TGTGCCAGCAACCAGGGGGTATATAATGGCTACACCTTC	CASNQGVYNGYTF
few	TRBD2	TRBJ2-1	TRBV7-2	TGTGCCAGCAGCTTAGGGCTAGCGGTTAGGTACAATGAGCAGTTCTTC	CASSLGLAVRYNEQFF
.	TRBD1	TRBJ2-1	TRBV11-2	TGTGCCAGCAGCTTTTGGACCGAATACAGGGGGGAGTACAATGAGCAGTTCTTC	CASSFWTEYRGEYNEQFF
.	TRBD2	TRBJ2-3	TRBV20-1	TGCAGTGCTAGAGAGGAAGCGGGAGGGGCAGATACGCAGTATTTT	CSAREEAGGADTQYF
.	.	TRBJ2-1	TRBV15	TGTGCCACCAGCAGAGGGTCCGAATACAATGAGCAGTTCTTC	CATSRGSEYNEQFF
.	.	TRBJ2-7	TRBV15	TGTGCCACCAGCAGAGATACTTGGCGGGCTGGGCAGTACTTC	CATSRDTWRAGQYF
.	.	TRBJ2-7	TRBV4-1	TGCGCCAGCAGCCAAGAAGTAGTAAGGCGGTACGAGCAGTACTTC	CASSQEVVRRYEQYF
.	.	TRBJ2-2	TRBV2	TGTGCCAGCAGGGACGCCGGCGGGGAGCTGTTTTTT	CASRDAGGELFF
once	.	TRBJ1-2	TRBV28	TGTGCCAGCAGGGCCCCTAACTATGGCTACACCTTC	CASRAPNYGYTF
few	TRBD1	TRBJ1-5	TRBV12-3/TRBV12-4	TGTGCCAGCAGTTCTCGGACAGGCGGGCAGCCCCAGCATTTT	CASSSRTGGQPQHF
.	.	TRBJ2-5	TRBV20-1	TGCAGTGCTAGAGATCCCAAGAGCCCAGGAGAGACCCAGTACTTC	CSARDPKSPGETQYF
.	.	TRBJ2-1	TRBV4-1	TGCGCCAGCAGCCAAGACCTCCGCCCCTTTGGGGGTTCCTACAATGAGCAGTTCTTC	CASSQDLRPFGGSYNEQFF
few	.	TRBJ2-3	TRBV19	TGTGCCAGTAAACGGACGGATAACACAGATACGCAGTATTTT	CASKRTDNTDTQYF
.	.	TRBJ2-5	TRBV11-2	TGTGCCAGCAGCTTAAGCTTCCCCAATCAAGAGACCCAGTACTTC	CASSLSFPNQETQYF
few	.	TRBJ2-1	TRBV7-9	TGTGCCAGCACCCCCTGGCGAGGTGAGCAGTTCTTC	CASTPWRGEQFF
.	.	TRBJ2-3	TRBV18	TGTGCCAGCTCACCGGGACACGAAATTAGCACAGATACGCAGTATTTT	CASSPGHEISTDTQYF
.	.	TRBJ1-1	TRBV6-1	TGTGCCAGCAGTGAAGGACTCCGACAGACGGACACTGAAGCTTTCTTT	CASSEGLRQTDTEAFF
many	.	TRBJ2-2	TRBV7-8	TGTGCCAGCAGCTATCTCACCGGGGAGCTGTTTTTT	CASSYLTGELFF
few	.	TRBJ2-2	TRBV28	TGTGCCATCAGCTCGGGACACACCGGGGAGCTGTTTTTT	CAISSGHTGELFF
.	.	TRBJ1-3	TRBV7-2	TGTGCCAGCAGCTTTATGGGGGGAAACACCATATATTTT	CASSFMGGNTIYF
.	.	TRBJ2-1	TRBV19	TGTGCCAGTAGTATAGATCCAGGGGGGCGGCAGTTCTTC	CASSIDPGGRQFF
few	TRBD2	TRBJ2-7	TRBV7-2	TGTGCCAGCAGCTTAGCCGGTAGCGGGAGGGCCCGACTATACGAGCAGTACTTC	CASSLAGSGRARLYEQYF
.	.	TRBJ1-1	TRBV11-2	TGTGCCAGCAGCCCCGGACGGGGAAGGGCTGAAGCTTTCTTT	CASSPGRGRAEAFF
.	TRBD1	TRBJ2-7	TRBV7-2	TGTGCCAGCAGTACCGGACAGGGGGCTCAGTACTTC	CASSTGQGAQYF
.	TRBD1	TRBJ1-2	TRBV6-6	TGTGCCACGACAGGGGGAGGTGGTGGCTACACCTTC	CATTGGGGGYTF
few	TRBD1	TRBJ2-7	TRBV25-1	TGTGCCAGCAGTACCCTCGGACAGGGCGAGCAGTACTTC	CASSTLGQGEQYF
few	.	TRBJ1-3	TRBV7-2	TGTGCCAGCAGCTCTGACCCGGGGGACTCTGGAAACACCATATATTTT	CASSSDPGDSGNTIYF
.	.	TRBJ2-2	TRBV6-1	TGTGCCAGCAGTGAAAACCCAGGGTTGTACACCGGGGAGCTGTTTTTT	CASSENPGLYTGELFF
.	TRBD1	TRBJ2-2	TRBV19	TGTGCCAGTAGTCCACAGGGGCCCACCGGGGAGCTGTTTTTT	CASSPQGPTGELFF
.	TRBD2	TRBJ2-3	TRBV6-5	TGTGCCAGCAGTGCTTGGCGGGAGGGGGGCACAGATACGCAGTATTTT	CASSAWREGGTDTQYF
few	TRBD2	TRBJ2-5	TRBV11-2	TGTGCCAGCAGCTTAGATCGGGTAGCGGGAGGCCACCAAGAGACCCAGTACTTC	CASSLDRVAGGHQETQYF
.	.	TRBJ2-1	TRBV29-1	TGCAGCGCCGAACAACTGTACAATGAGCAGTTCTTC	CSAEQLYNEQFF
.	.	TRBJ1-2	TRBV2	TGTGCCAGCAGACAACAGGTTGGCTATGGCTACACCTTC	CASRQQVGYGYTF
many	.	TRBJ2-7	TRBV12-3/TRBV12-4	TGTGCCAGCAGCTTAGGGGGGTCCTACGAGCAGTACTTC	CASSLGGSYEQYF
few	TRBD1	TRBJ1-2	TRBV28	TGTGCCAGCAGTTTGGCCCGGAGACAGGGCCTCTCGTTTGGCTACACCTTC	CASSLARRQGLSFGYTF
.	.	TRBJ1-1	TRBV20-1	TGCAGTGCTAGATCAGCTATGAACACTGAAGCTTTCTTT	CSARSAMNTEAFF
.	TRBD2	TRBJ2-1	TRBV2	TGTGCCAGCAGTACCGGGACTAGCGGGCCGCAGTTCTTC	CASSTGTSGPQFF
few	.	TRBJ1-1	TRBV11-2	TGTGCCAGCAGCTTAGAACCCAGGGTGGGTACTGAAGCTTTCTTT	CASSLEPRVGTEAFF
.	TRBD1	TRBJ1-2	TRBV7-2	TGTGCCAGCAGCTCCCTGGGACAGGGGTACGGCTACACCTTC	CASSSLGQGYGYTF
few	.	TRBJ2-5	TRBV15	TGTGCCACCGGCAGACCTCCCCAAGAGACCCAGTACTTC	CATGRPPQETQYF
.	.	TRBJ2-6	TRBV15	TGTGCCACCAGCAGGGATGTCGGCAGGGGTTTGTCTGGGGCCAACGTCCTGACTTTC	CATSRDVGRGLSGANVLTF
.	TRBD2	TRBJ2-1	TRBV7-6	TGTGCCAGCAGCTTACAAAGCGGGAGCCACTACAATGAGCAGTTCTTC	CASSLQSGSHYNEQFF
.	TRBD1	TRBJ1-2	TRBV18	TGTGCCAGCTCACCACAGTGGGACAGGGTGGATGGCTACACCTTC	CASSPQWDRVDGYTF